The 29 T cell receptor beta chains in this list originate from one sample, sequenced in a study of blood T cells in healthy people across ages (dated by TCRdb to 2014 to 2015). Preparation of the library involved 5' RACE. Sequenced on an Illumina HiSeq 2500. A second about 7 to 11 cycle PCR used a sample-barcoded 5' primer and a J-beta primer mix. The public reads were reanalyzed by TCRdb: fastp trimming at Q25, MiXCR alignment, in-frame beta chains only. All rows with the same CDR3 protein become a single entry with the most common DNA and genes. The sample profile shows about 650,000 distinct CDR3 sequences; approximately 30% of them were found once. 15% of the sample lies in the top ten. Input material: blood. The receptors derive from an elderly woman in good health. Donor details come from another sample of the same person, matched by shared clones.

This clonotype was counted many times. The rearrangement links TRBV19 to TRBJ2-1; D not certain. This CDR3 spans 15 amino acids. V dropped 4 bases and J dropped 1 base, with 11 bases sitting between them. Germline V gene data show CDR1 as LNHDA and CDR2 as SQIVND (reference sequence). This CDR3 is CASSKSSVSYNEQFF. Written as DNA, the CDR3 is TGTGCCAGTAGTAAATCGAGCGTTTCCTACAATGAGCAGTTCTTC.

This clonotype occurred many times. J is TRBJ1-5 and V is TRBV12-3 or TRBV12-4; the match to TRBD1 covers 10 bases. The CDR3 length is 15 residues. Trimming at V came to 3 bases and at J to 3 bases, leaving 2 bases not matched to a gene. As DNA, the CDR3 is TGTGCCAGCAGTTTGGACAGGGGGGACAATCAGCCCCAGCATTTT. Its protein product is CASSLDRGDNQPQHF.

This clonotype was counted at least ten times. This chain links TRBV28 with TRBJ2-1; maybe TRBD2 (5 bases). CDR3 size: 15 residues. Trimming took off 3 bases at V and 0 bases at J, with 9 bases between the two ends. Germline CDR1 reads MDHEN; CDR2 reads SYDVKM. The CDR3 DNA sequence: TGTGCCAGCAGTTTTGGGAGAAGCTCCTACAATGAGCAGTTCTTC. Protein sequence: CASSFGRSSYNEQFF.

This clonotype was counted once. The chain carries TRBV5-1 and TRBJ2-7; tentatively, D is TRBD2 (5 bases). Germline assignment: CDR1 SGHRS and CDR2 YFSETQ. The CDR3 length is 14 residues. The ends were cut back, 1 base at V and 1 base at J, with 9 bases in the middle. The CDR3 nucleotides read TGCGCCAGCAGCTTGATCAGCGGATCCTACGAGCAGTACTTC. Amino acids: CASSLISGSYEQYF.

The rearrangement joins TRBV11-2 to TRBJ2-5, with D maybe TRBD1 (6 bases). Germline V gene lookup returns CDR1 SGHAT and CDR2 FQNNGV. The CDR3 covers 16 residues. V was pared by 2 bases and J by 5 bases, with 18 bases between. The CDR3 here is CASSLPKTGVSETQYF. The DNA of the CDR3 is TGTGCCAGCAGCTTACCAAAGACAGGAGTCTCGGAGACCCAGTACTTC. Full variable domain (missing parts from reference TRBV11-2 and TRBJ2-5): EAGVAQSPRYKIIEKRQSVAFWCNPISGHATLYWYQQILGQGPKLLIQFQNNGVVDDSQLPKDRFSAERLKGVDSTLKIQPAKLEDSAVYLCASSLPKTGVSETQYFGPGTRLLVL.

This clonotype has only a few counts. CDR3 bases: TGTGCCAGCAGTGAACAGGTGACAGAGAACACTGAAGCTTTCTTT. Its protein product is CASSEQVTENTEAFF. The V and J genes are TRBV2 and TRBJ1-1; weak D call: TRBD1 (5 bases). The CDR3 has 15 residues. CDR1 SNHLY and CDR2 FYNNEI come from the germline V gene. Trimming stripped 2 bases from V and 1 base from J, with 11 bases between.

This clonotype was observed a handful of times. The chain couples TRBV5-1 to TRBJ1-3; D is undetermined. Trimming stripped 1 base from V and 8 bases from J, with 16 bases between. CDR1 is SGHRS, CDR2 YFSETQ, per germline. The CDR3 has 15 amino acids. CDR3 loop: CASSLNGDREDTIYF. CDR3 DNA: TGCGCCAGCAGCTTGAACGGGGATCGAGAAGACACCATATATTTT.

This sequence joins TRBV11-2 and TRBJ2-3; 8 positions agree with TRBD2. The CDR3 length is 18 residues. Germline trimming cut 0 bases from V and 2 bases from J; bases unmatched to any gene: 10. CDR1 and CDR2 from the germline V gene are SGHAT and FQNNGV. CDR3 sequence reads: CASSLDLGGGRFTDTQYF. DNA of the CDR3: TGTGCCAGCAGCTTAGATCTCGGTGGCGGGAGGTTCACAGATACGCAGTATTTT.

This clonotype has ten or more counts. CDR3 amino acids: CASSASPATDTQYF. CDR3 coding DNA: TGTGCCAGCAGTGCATCTCCTGCCACAGATACGCAGTATTTT. The rearrangement links TRBV2 to TRBJ2-3; D not resolved. V was pared by 4 bases and J by 2 bases, with 10 bases between. CDR3 length equals 14 residues. CDR1 is SNHLY, CDR2 FYNNEI, per germline.

This clonotype was seen a few times. The J gene is TRBJ2-7, the V gene TRBV6-2 or TRBV6-3; the D call may be TRBD1 or TRBD2 (5 bases each). Germline V CDR1 and CDR2: MNHEY, SVGEGT. The CDR3 sequence is 15 residues long. Trimming took 2 bases from V and 2 from J, leaving 13 bases between them. CDR3 DNA sequence: TGTGCCAGCAGTTACGGGGGAATCGGGACCTACGAGCAGTACTTC. This codes for CASSYGGIGTYEQYF.

This clonotype was counted at least ten times. The chain combines TRBV12-3 or TRBV12-4 with TRBJ1-2; tentative D call: TRBD1 (5 bases). The CDR3 covers 11 residues. Trimming cost V 5 bases and J 7 bases, with 8 bases left between them. The chain's CDR3 is CASSAGGGYTF. As DNA, the CDR3 is TGTGCCAGCAGTGCCGGGGGTGGCTACACCTTC.

This clonotype occurred a few times. This chain connects TRBV18 to TRBJ1-1; D not resolved. CDR1 is KGHSH, CDR2 LQKENI, per germline. The V gene lost 5 bases and the J gene lost 3 bases, with 7 bases spanning the gap. This CDR3 spans 12 amino acids. Here the CDR3 DNA reads TGTGCCAGCTCAAAAACGGACACTGAAGCTTTCTTT. This sequence encodes CASSKTDTEAFF.

This clonotype was picked up many times. The rearrangement links TRBV30 to TRBJ2-6, with no clear D. In germline, CDR1 is GTSNPN, CDR2 SVGIG (reference sequence). This CDR3 comprises 12 residues. The V end was cut by 5 bases, the J end by 2 bases, with 4 bases between. Here the CDR3 reads CAWATGANVLTF. The CDR3 DNA is TGTGCCTGGGCCACTGGGGCCAACGTCCTGACTTTC.

For the CDR3, the DNA is TGCGCCAGCAGCCCCTCGACCCCGAGCTCTGGAAACACCATATATTTT. Translation: CASSPSTPSSGNTIYF. The V and J genes are TRBV4-1 and TRBJ1-3; D unresolved. CDR1 is MGHRA and CDR2 is YSYEKL in the germline V gene. This CDR3 region has 16 residues. Trimming took 4 bases from V and 0 from J, leaving 13 bases between them.

In the case of this clonotype: A much larger clone differs from this one at a single base, so this may be a read error. The genes are TRBV5-1 and TRBJ2-3, with D unclear. Germline V CDR1 and CDR2: SGHRS, YFSETQ. This CDR3 has 15 amino acids. The CDR3 loop is CASSLLLGATDMQYF. CDR3 nucleotides: TGCGCCAGCAGCTTGTTGTTGGGTGCTACAGATATGCAGTATTTT. Looking up the rest from reference TRBV5-1 and TRBJ2-3 gives the full variable domain: KAGVTQTPRYLIKTRGQQVTLSCSPISGHRSVSWYQQTPGQGLQFLFEYFSETQRNKGNFPGRFSGRQFSNSRSEMNVSTLELGDSALYLCASSLLLGATDMQYFGPGTRLTVL.

The rearrangement joins TRBV2 to TRBJ2-3, with D perhaps TRBD2 (6 bases). Germline V gene sequence: CDR1 SNHLY, CDR2 FYNNEI. With 0 bases removed from V and 8 bases from J, the gap between germline ends came to 15 bases. This CDR3 is built from 15 residues. In DNA, the CDR3 is TGTGCCAGCAGTGAAGCGGGGTCAGGGACTGGTACGCAGTATTTT. Encoded protein: CASSEAGSGTGTQYF.

Many counts were recorded for this clonotype. V and J are TRBV6-2 or TRBV6-3 and TRBJ2-1; 9 positions match TRBD2. The CDR3 has 17 residues. Germline V gives CDR1 MNHEY, CDR2 SVGEGT. V was clipped by 2 bases and J by 6 bases; unmatched bases: 11. This CDR3 reads CASSYPASGVATNEQFF. DNA of the CDR3: TGTGCCAGCAGTTACCCGGCTAGCGGGGTGGCAACCAATGAGCAGTTCTTC.

Only a few counts were recorded for this clonotype. A much larger clone differs by one base, so this may be a read error. The J gene is TRBJ2-7, the V gene TRBV20-1; possible D gene TRBD2, 6 bases. V lost 5 bases and J 7 bases, leaving 21 bases between the germline ends. The CDR3 covers 14 residues. Germline V gives CDR1 DFQATT, CDR2 SNEGSKA (reference sequence). CDR3 residues: CSAPPTQGLNEQYF. DNA for the CDR3: TGCAGTGCTCCGCCGACGCAGGGACTCAATGAGCAGTACTTC.

The chain uses TRBV6-2 or TRBV6-3 and TRBJ1-2; TRBD1 might be the D (6 bases). The germline gives CDR1 MNHEY, CDR2 SVGEGT. The CDR3 consists of 14 residues. The V end lost 6 bases, the J end lost 12 bases, and 23 bases lay between the germline ends. This chain's CDR3 is CASRQFMGTLGHTF. CDR3 nucleotide sequence: TGTGCCAGCAGGCAATTTATGGGGACACTCGGCCACACCTTC.

This clonotype was seen repeatedly, ten times or more. The J gene is TRBJ2-3, the V gene TRBV18; D gene ambiguous. The V end was cut by 4 bases, the J end by 4 bases, with 9 bases between. The germline V gene has CDR1 KGHSH and CDR2 LQKENI. CDR3 length: 13 residues. The CDR3 DNA is TGTGCCAGCTCACTGGAGCTTGCAGATACGCAGTATTTT. Translating gives CASSLELADTQYF. Together with reference TRBV18 and TRBJ2-3, the CDR3 gives the full variable domain: NAGVMQNPRHLVRRRGQEARLRCSPMKGHSHVYWYRQLPEEGLKFMVYLQKENIIDESGMPKERFSAEFPKEGPSILRIQQVVRGDSAAYFCASSLELADTQYFGPGTRLTVL.

This clonotype was seen a few times. A much larger clone differs from this one at a single base, so this may be a read error. The rearrangement links TRBV7-2 to TRBJ1-2; D might be TRBD1 (5 bases). Germline V gene lookup returns CDR1 SGHTA and CDR2 FQGNSA. The CDR3 totals 14 residues. The CDR3 nucleotides are TGTGCCAGCAGCAGAACGGGGACGGTCTATGGCCACACCTTC. Translation gives CASSRTGTVYGHTF.

For this clonotype: A clone one base away is much larger, so this may be a read error. This rearrangement joins TRBV5-5 to TRBJ2-5, with TRBD1 identical over 7 bases. The DNA end is a closer match to TRBJ2-1, so the J assignment may be wrong. The CDR3 consists of 16 residues. CDR1 is SGHKS, CDR2 YYEKEE, per germline (reference sequence). For the CDR3, the DNA is TGTGCCAGCAGCTTCGGGACAGTTATGCGGCAAGAGACCCAGTTCTTC. Translated: CASSFGTVMRQETQFF.

Ten or more counts support this clonotype. The chain combines TRBV5-1 with TRBJ1-1; a weak D match, TRBD1 (6 bases). Germline V lookup: CDR1 SGHRS, CDR2 YFSETQ. The CDR3 is made up of 14 amino acids. V shed 1 base and J shed 1 base, with 8 bases lying between them. CDR3 in amino acids: CASSLLGANTEAFF. The CDR3 region has the DNA TGCGCCAGCAGCTTGTTGGGGGCGAACACTGAAGCTTTCTTT. Together with reference TRBV5-1 and TRBJ1-1, the CDR3 gives the full variable domain: KAGVTQTPRYLIKTRGQQVTLSCSPISGHRSVSWYQQTPGQGLQFLFEYFSETQRNKGNFPGRFSGRQFSNSRSEMNVSTLELGDSALYLCASSLLGANTEAFFGQGTRLTVV.

At least ten counts were recorded for this clonotype. The chain is built from TRBV7-2 and TRBJ2-3; 8 bases are shared with TRBD2. The CDR3 runs to 16 residues. V was clipped by 5 bases and J by 2 bases; unmatched bases: 9. Germline V gene data show CDR1 as SGHTA and CDR2 as FQGNSA. CDR3 coding DNA: TGTGCCAGCAGCCCTACGGGGGGGGGGCTCACAGATACGCAGTATTTT. Translated, it gives CASSPTGGGLTDTQYF.

The gene calls are TRBV6-5 and TRBJ2-7; 7 bases fit TRBD1. V trimming: 5 bases; J trimming: 5 bases; junction bases outside the gene matches: 12. This CDR3 comprises 15 residues. The germline V gene encodes CDR1 MNHEY and CDR2 SVGAGI. CDR3 in DNA: TGTGCCAGCAGTCCCTCGACAGGGACATACCACGAGCAGTACTTC. Translated: CASSPSTGTYHEQYF.

This clonotype was seen ten or more times. The chain combines TRBV7-3 with TRBJ2-3, with TRBD2 identical over 8 bases. The CDR3 totals 15 residues. Looked up from germline, CDR1 is SGHTA and CDR2 is FQGTGA. The ends lost 5 bases at V and 2 bases at J; junction bases unmatched: 6. The CDR3 is CASSPLGLVTDTQYF. The DNA for the CDR3 is TGTGCCAGCAGCCCCCTGGGACTAGTCACAGATACGCAGTATTTT.

A remark on this clonotype: With a much larger clone just one base away, this may be a read error. The chain recombines TRBV19 with TRBJ2-1; 8 bases map to TRBD1. The germline gives CDR1 LNHDA, CDR2 SQIVND (reference sequence). The CDR3 is 16 amino acids. Here the CDR3 reads CASSSLDRGSYNEQVF. The CDR3 bases are TGTGCCAGTAGTTCCCTCGACAGGGGCTCCTACAATGAGCAGGTCTTC.

At least ten counts were recorded for this clonotype. V gene TRBV5-1 combines with J gene TRBJ2-5; D is possibly TRBD1 (5 bases). CDR3 size: 13 residues. V shed 0 bases and J shed 3 bases, with 6 bases lying between them. Germline V gene lookup returns CDR1 SGHRS and CDR2 YFSETQ. As DNA, the CDR3 is TGCGCCAGCAGCTTGGCAGGGAAAGAGACCCAGTACTTC. It encodes CASSLAGKETQYF.

This clonotype was counted at least ten times. J is TRBJ2-1 and V is TRBV4-1; 8 bases line up with TRBD1. Germline V gene lookup returns CDR1 MGHRA and CDR2 YSYEKL. This CDR3 is built from 17 residues. The V segment lost 2 bases and the J segment 6 bases; nucleotides outside the gene matches: 12. Here the CDR3 reads CASSQPTRQGPGNEQFF. CDR3 coding DNA: TGCGCCAGCAGCCAACCAACCAGACAGGGGCCAGGCAATGAGCAGTTCTTC.